The T cell receptor (beta chain) described here comes from a study of blood T cell repertoires in COVID-19 (TCRdb year 2020). Looking at the study overall: Collaborator samples came from the United States, Italy and Spain and covered acute and convalescent phases of COVID-19. The prospective study material was composed of cDNA or gDNA derived from T cells, B-cell-depleted T cells, or PBMCs. Subjects who had been exposed to COVID-19, were actively infected with it, or had recovered from it provided the deeply sampled blood TCRbeta repertoires that made up the dataset. The repertoires were made available in a free public database intended to serve as a resource for research on the immune response to SARS-CoV-2. The samples were drawn from the first 160 participants of the ongoing ImmuneRACE study and from 1,200 or so subjects provided by 6 global collaborators. Sample metadata almost always included a de-identified subject ID, COVID-19 status, age in years and sex. HLA class I and class II types, where available, came from metadata supplied by the sample provider rather than from assay-based typing.

Here is what the overall study found, with its caveats: The quantity of clinical and demographic metadata differed by source and by participant and was supplied without curation.

Reading from cysteine to phenylalanine, the CDR3 counts 13 amino acids. Here the CDR3 DNA is all that survives: 39 bases in frame from base 1. Cut back by 0 bases and 6 bases, the V and J ends lie 8 bases apart. The CDR1 and CDR2 encoded by the germline V gene are SGHRS and YFSETQ. Comments on this clone: Its cognate antigen has yet to be identified. Qualities for individual bases were not recorded, and no much larger clone is one base off.

Participants in the prospective study were aged roughly 18 to 95 years, lived in about two dozen United States geographic areas, and enrolled through a virtual design. In the prospective study, cohorts were assigned on the basis of participant-reported clinical history obtained from a screening survey and a study questionnaire. Recovered participants in ImmuneRACE Cohort 3 were defined by two consecutive negative NP/OP PCR tests, clearance by a healthcare professional, or resolution of symptoms. In the prospective study, mobile phlebotomists collected whole blood, serum and a nasopharyngeal or oropharyngeal swab from each participant. Participants in the prospective study had the option to provide additional blood draws and questionnaires over an approximately 2-month period. Before DNA extraction, prospective study blood samples were shipped either frozen or at room temperature. The immunoSEQ Assay, a bias-controlled multiplex PCR, was used to amplify TCRbeta CDR3 regions from genomic DNA. On the authors' methods: Nucleated cell counts per sample were estimated from amplification of reference gene primers within the assay. Sequence reads were collapsed and filtered to measure the absolute abundance of every unique TCRbeta CDR3 rearrangement. For each sample, productive Simpson clonality was calculated by taking the square root of Simpson's diversity index across productive rearrangements. Imported from immuneACCESS, the table was reduced by TCRdb to in-frame sequences with V and J called. These copies leave out some clones; in studies compared against another copy, an unresolved V gene accounts for under half, and the cause of the remainder is not known. V, J and clone size are taken as reported in that table, and D and trimming were inferred from the DNA itself. The sample includes a few hundred thousand clones, with roughly 87% observed a single time. The top ten hold around 3% of the sample.

Recombination connected TRBV5-1 to TRBJ2-3; the D gene is perhaps TRBD2, on 5 matching bases. The TCR originated in a woman under 40 who had recovered from COVID-19. The sample comprised PBMCs or T cells enriched from blood (not recorded which). The DNA sequence is given as TGCGCCAGCAGCTTGGGAGGGAAGGATACGCAGTATTTT. This sequence encodes CASSLGGKDTQYF.